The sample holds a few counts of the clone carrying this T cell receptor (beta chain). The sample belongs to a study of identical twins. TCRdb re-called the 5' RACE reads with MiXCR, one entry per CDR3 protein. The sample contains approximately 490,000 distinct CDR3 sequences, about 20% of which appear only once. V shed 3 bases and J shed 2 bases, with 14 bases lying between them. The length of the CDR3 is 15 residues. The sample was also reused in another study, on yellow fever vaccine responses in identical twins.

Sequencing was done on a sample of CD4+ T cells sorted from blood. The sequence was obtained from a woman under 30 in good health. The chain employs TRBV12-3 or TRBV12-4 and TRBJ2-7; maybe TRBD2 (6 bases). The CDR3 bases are TGTGCCAGCAGTTTTTCGGGGGAGTCTGCCTACGAGCAGTACTTC. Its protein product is CASSFSGESAYEQYF.